This T cell receptor (beta chain) was retrieved from a study of immune evolution from preneoplasia to lung adenocarcinoma. Regarding the study as a whole: Later-stage lesions appeared to have more T cells, more diversity, less clonality. Top clone share appeared to fall from AAH through AIS, MIA, adenocarcinoma.

The CDR3 runs to 17 residues. Germline CDR1 is SGHAT and CDR2 is FQNNGV. J gave up 0 bases and V 5 bases, and 12 bases lay outside the gene matches. As to this clone: Its antigen is still unknown.

Resections took place in Japan or China from about 2014 to 2018. After pathologic assessment, macro-dissection selected premalignant or tumor cells for extraction. Only in-frame clones appear in the TCRdb table, and some are missing; sequencing was by immunoSEQ multiplex PCR. Counted here are roughly 38,000 clones, about 74% occurring once; the ten biggest clones make up approximately 6.5%. What was sequenced was FFPE invasive lung adenocarcinoma tissue. The chain employs TRBV11-2 and TRBJ1-2; TRBD1 matches 7 bases. This clonotype was sampled from a person in their 60s with lung adenocarcinoma. The CDR3 sequence is CASSALDRIGANYGYTF. In DNA form, the CDR3 reads TGTGCCAGCAGCGCCCTGGACAGGATTGGAGCTAACTATGGCTACACCTTC. Filled out from reference TRBV11-2 and TRBJ1-2, the complete variable domain reads EAGVAQSPRYKIIEKRQSVAFWCNPISGHATLYWYQQILGQGPKLLIQFQNNGVVDDSQLPKDRFSAERLKGVDSTLKIQPAKLEDSAVYLCASSALDRIGANYGYTFGSGTRLTVV.